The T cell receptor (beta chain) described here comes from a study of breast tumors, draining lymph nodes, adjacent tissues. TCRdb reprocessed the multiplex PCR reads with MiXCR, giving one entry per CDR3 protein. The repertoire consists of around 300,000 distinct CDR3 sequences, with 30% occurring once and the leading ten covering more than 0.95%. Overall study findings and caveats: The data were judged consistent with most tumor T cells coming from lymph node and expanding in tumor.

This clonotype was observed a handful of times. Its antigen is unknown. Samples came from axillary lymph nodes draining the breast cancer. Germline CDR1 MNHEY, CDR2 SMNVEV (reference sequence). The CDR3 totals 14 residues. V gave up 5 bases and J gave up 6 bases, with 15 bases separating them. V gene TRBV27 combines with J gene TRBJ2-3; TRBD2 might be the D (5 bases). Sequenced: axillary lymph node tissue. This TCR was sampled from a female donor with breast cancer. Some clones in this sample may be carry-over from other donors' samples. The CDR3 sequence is CASSRPTRLDTQYF. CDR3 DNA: TGTGCCAGCAGTCGACCAACTAGGCTCGATACGCAGTATTTT.